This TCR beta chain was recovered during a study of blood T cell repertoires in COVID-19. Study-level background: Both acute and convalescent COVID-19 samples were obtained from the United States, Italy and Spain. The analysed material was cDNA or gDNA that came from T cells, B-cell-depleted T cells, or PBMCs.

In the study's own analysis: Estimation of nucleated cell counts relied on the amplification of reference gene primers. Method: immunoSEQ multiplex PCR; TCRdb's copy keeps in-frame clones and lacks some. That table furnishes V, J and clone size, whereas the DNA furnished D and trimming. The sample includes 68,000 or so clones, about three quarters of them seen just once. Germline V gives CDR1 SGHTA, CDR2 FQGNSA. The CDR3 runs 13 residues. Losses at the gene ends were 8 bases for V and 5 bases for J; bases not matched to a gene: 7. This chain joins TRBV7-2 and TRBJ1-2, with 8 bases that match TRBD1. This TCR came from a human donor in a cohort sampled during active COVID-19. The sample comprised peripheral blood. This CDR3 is CASRTGPEYGYTF. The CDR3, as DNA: TGTGCCAGCCGGACAGGGCCCGAGTATGGCTACACCTTC.